These 16 T cell receptor beta chains came from one sample sequenced in a study of T cell repertoires in aging, cancer and after chemotherapy. The template was genomic DNA from peripheral blood, not RNA. Multiplex touch-down PCR with TRB-A/B primers amplified rearranged V-D-J TRB sequences. In TCRdb, the multiplex PCR reads were re-called with MiXCR into one record per CDR3 protein. The repertoire holds more than 850 distinct CDR3 sequences, with 25% as singletons. Sequencing was performed on blood. Every receptor here comes from a human donor with a blood cancer.

The chain uses TRBV10-2 and TRBJ2-5; 10 nucleotides line up with TRBD2. Unmatched junction bases numbered 17, after V lost 7 bases and J lost 3 bases. The CDR3 is 18 amino acids. Germline V lookup: CDR1 WSHSY, CDR2 SAAADI. In nucleotides, the CDR3 is TGCGCCAGCATTCCCGGGACTAGCGTACCCCTAGGGGAAGAGACCCAGTACTTC. This codes for CASIPGTSVPLGEETQYF.

This clonotype is large by share. The J gene is TRBJ2-3, the V gene TRBV6-6, with TRBD2 matching over 7 bases. V gave up 2 bases and J gave up 6 bases; unmatched junction bases: 8. The CDR3 covers 15 residues. Germline-derived CDR1 and CDR2 are MNHNY and SVGAGI (reference sequence). This chain's CDR3 is CASSYGGREKDTQYF. The DNA of the CDR3 is TGTGCCAGCAGTTACGGCGGGCGGGAGAAGGATACGCAGTATTTT.

This clonotype was detected a few times. The rearrangement uses TRBV4-1 and TRBJ2-1; D is ambiguous. Trimming removed 4 bases from V and 10 bases from J, with 17 bases in between. Germline V gene lookup returns CDR1 MGHRA and CDR2 YSYEKL. This CDR3 contains 14 residues. The CDR3 DNA follows: TGCGCCAGCAGCCCGGCGGTCTTCGGCGGCGAGCAGTTCTTC. It encodes CASSPAVFGGEQFF.

V is TRBV20-1 and J is TRBJ1-5, with a tentative D call TRBD1 (5 bases). CDR1 DFQATT and CDR2 SNEGSKA come from the germline V gene (reference sequence). The germline V and J ends were trimmed by 0 bases and 5 bases, with 23 bases remaining between them. The CDR3 sequence is 18 residues long. The chain's CDR3 is CSARDRGTVLIPDQPQHF. CDR3 nucleotides: TGCAGTGCTAGAGATAGGGGAACGGTCTTGATCCCCGATCAGCCCCAGCATTTT.

This clonotype has only a few counts. This chain connects TRBV4-2 to TRBJ1-2, with D uncertain. V lost 0 bases, J lost 2 bases, and 22 bases lay in between. The CDR3 sequence is 19 residues long. Germline CDR1 is LGHNA and CDR2 is YNFKEQ. The DNA for the CDR3 is TGTGCCAGCAGCCAAGAGAAATTCGATTACCTGGGGTTCAACTATGGCTACACCTTC. It specifies CASSQEKFDYLGFNYGYTF.

The rearrangement uses TRBV27 and TRBJ1-2, with TRBD1 matching over 8 bases. The CDR3 consists of 15 residues. The V gene's germline CDR1 is MNHEY and CDR2 SMNVEV (reference sequence). J gave up 6 bases and V 6 bases, and 12 bases lay outside the gene matches. This CDR3 reads CASSYRTGTYNGYTF. The CDR3 region has the DNA TGTGCCAGCAGCTACCGGACAGGGACTTATAATGGCTACACCTTC.

Sample share makes this clonotype large (0.1 to 1%). The chain uses TRBV19 and TRBJ1-2, with unresolved D. V was clipped by 5 bases and J by 5 bases, with 9 bases between them. The germline gives CDR1 LNHDA, CDR2 SQIVND (reference sequence). The CDR3 totals 12 residues. CDR3 nucleotide sequence: TGTGCCAGTAGTGTCAACACGTATGGCTACACCTTC. Translated: CASSVNTYGYTF.

This clonotype is medium-sized by share. One end of the junction fails to match germline, which may point to a read error. V usage is TRBV10-3 and J usage is TRBJ1-6, with TRBD1 matching over 7 bases. The germline V gene encodes CDR1 ENHRY and CDR2 SYGVKD. There are 13 residues in the CDR3. This chain's CDR3 is CAVSGQVNSPLHF. DNA for the CDR3: TGTGCCGTCAGCGGACAGGTAAATTCACCCCTCCACTTT.

The sample holds a few counts of this clonotype. The CDR3 protein is CASSVAGDSGNTIYF. CDR3 sequence (DNA): TGTGCCAGCAGCGTAGCAGGAGACTCTGGAAACACCATATATTTT. The J gene is TRBJ1-3, the V gene TRBV9, with D uncertain. The germline gives CDR1 SGDLS, CDR2 YYNGEE. V dropped 0 bases and J dropped 0 bases, with 7 bases sitting between them. The CDR3 spans 15 residues.

This clonotype appeared a single time. The gene calls are TRBV13 and TRBJ2-3; D may be TRBD1 (5 bases). This CDR3 is built from 15 residues. V shed 0 bases and J shed 8 bases, with 15 bases lying between them. The germline gives CDR1 PRHDT, CDR2 FYEKMQ (reference sequence). DNA for the CDR3: TGTGCCAGCAGCTTAGGAGACAGCGTCACCGCTACGCAGTATTTT. Residues: CASSLGDSVTATQYF.

V and J are TRBV11-3 and TRBJ2-3; D is unresolved. Trimming shortened V by 0 bases and J by 8 bases, and 0 bases separated the two germline ends. The CDR3 covers 10 residues. CDR1 and CDR2 (germline): SGHNT, YENEEA. In DNA form, the CDR3 reads TGTGCCAGCAGCTTAGATACGCAGTATTTT. It is translated as CASSLDTQYF.

By its share, this clonotype is medium-sized. The CDR3 DNA is TGTGCCAGCAGTTCAGGGTCGAACACTGAAGCTTTCTTT. It codes for CASSSGSNTEAFF. The rearrangement links TRBV6-6 to TRBJ1-1; D may be TRBD1 (5 bases). V was shortened by 4 bases and J by 1 base, with 7 bases between the two germline ends. This CDR3 spans 13 amino acids. Germline assignment: CDR1 MNHNY and CDR2 SVGAGI (reference sequence).

Details on this clonotype: A much larger clone sits a single nucleotide away, making a read error possible. The chain joins TRBV5-6 to TRBJ1-1; tentatively, D is TRBD1 (6 bases). Per the germline V gene, CDR1 is SGHDT and CDR2 is YYEEEE. The CDR3 runs to 15 residues. The ends were cut back, 1 base at V and 1 base at J, with 11 bases in the middle. As DNA, the CDR3 is TGTGCCAGCAGCTTGCAGGGGCTTTGGAACACTGAAGCTTTCTTT. This codes for CASSLQGLWNTEAFF.

By proportion, this clonotype is medium-sized. V gene TRBV27 combines with J gene TRBJ1-4, with a tentative D call TRBD1 (6 bases). The CDR3 is 14 residues long. The V end was cut by 4 bases, the J end by 7 bases, with 13 bases between. Germline assignment: CDR1 MNHEY and CDR2 SMNVEV (reference sequence). CDR3 protein: CASSSRGLIEKLFF. For the CDR3, the DNA is TGTGCCAGCAGTTCCAGGGGACTAATTGAAAAACTGTTTTTT.

This clonotype is large (0.1 to 1%). The chain joins TRBV7-2 to TRBJ2-5, with D possibly being TRBD1 or TRBD2 (5 bases each). The CDR3 sequence is 15 residues long. V shed 4 bases and J shed 4 bases, with 16 bases lying between them. CDR1 and CDR2 from the germline V gene are SGHTA and FQGNSA. The CDR3 DNA reads TGTGCCAGCAGCTCCGGGGCCGGTAGGGGAGAGACCCAGTACTTC. Amino acid sequence: CASSSGAGRGETQYF. The full variable domain, rest sourced from reference TRBV7-2 and TRBJ2-5, is GAGVSQSPSNKVTEKGKDVELRCDPISGHTALYWYRQSLGQGLEFLIYFQGNSAPDKSGLPSDRFSAERTGGSVSTLTIQRTQQEDSAVYLCASSSGAGRGETQYFGPGTRLLVL.

The genes are TRBV20-1 and TRBJ2-5; D gene uncertain. The CDR3 is made up of 12 amino acids. Germline CDR1 and CDR2: DFQATT and SNEGSKA (reference sequence). Between the trimmed V and J ends, which lost 5 bases and 5 bases, there was a span of 12 bases. The CDR3: CSADDDRETQYF. CDR3 in DNA: TGCAGTGCTGACGACGATAGGGAGACCCAGTACTTC.